This TCR beta chain was observed in a study of memory B cells and T cells in multiple sclerosis. Study observations and caveats: Compartments had unequal clone-set sizes, affecting shared clonotype counts.

Remarks on this clone: The antigen is unknown.

The assay was immunoSEQ multiplex PCR, and TCRdb's table has in-frame clones only and misses some. Counted here are about 14,000 clones, approximately 69% occurring once; the ten biggest clones make up approximately 2.3%. The CDR3 is 14 residues long. Sequences were obtained from memory (CD45RO+) CD4+ T cells from blood. The receptor was derived from a human donor with multiple sclerosis. V and J are TRBV12-1 and TRBJ1-1; the table calls TRBD1, which could not be checked here. TRBV12-1 is recorded as a pseudogene. CDR3 sequence reads: CASSFVGGETEAFF. The CDR3 DNA reads TGTGCCAGCAGCTTTGTAGGGGGCGAGACTGAAGCTTTCTTT.